Given below is one T cell receptor (beta chain) in context. Its antigen specificity is not known. Base qualities were left out, and no much larger clone turns up one base away. This specimen comes from a study of Ad26.COV2.S vaccination and SARS-CoV-2 variants (dated by TCRdb to about 2021). Study-wide context: Vaccine-arm donors came from COV1001, a multicentre, randomized, double-blind, placebo-controlled phase I-IIa trial of Ad26.COV2.S in healthy adults. Ad26.COV2.S was administered intramuscularly at a dose of 5x10^10 or 1x10^11 viral particles, either as one shot or as two shots given 56 days apart. The specificity and breadth of SARS-CoV-2-reactive T cell receptors after Ad26.COV2.S vaccination were assessed by TCRbeta repertoire sequencing. A total of roughly 32 samples were included in the TCR-sequenced set, comprising roughly 19 Ad26.COV2.S vaccine recipients, 5 placebo recipients and 8 SARS-CoV-2 convalescent individuals. Participants in the trial were split at random into five groups of five each, receiving low-dose or high-dose Ad26.COV2.S once or twice, or else placebo on both occasions. Throughout the experiments and outcome assessment, investigators stayed blinded to trial group allocation.

Summary of the overall study and its limitations: The authors noted that the TCR breadth and depth analyses may have underestimated total T cell responses. The study lacked the statistical power to compare responses across vaccine doses or regimens. Substantial breadth of spike-specific CD8+ and CD4+ T cell responses was reported after vaccination. Ad26.COV2.S recipients had higher spike-specific TCR breadth than placebo recipients (P = 0.0014). Comparable non-spike TCR breadth was observed between vaccine and placebo recipients, consistent with only spike being contained in the vaccine.

Interpreted using the paper, the treatment or condition label stands for: roughly 18 received Ad26.COV2.S at low or high dose, single or two shots; 5 received placebo; per-sample allocation not given. For vaccine and placebo recipients, repertoires were sequenced using samples collected on day 63 after the first injection. Between 29 July and 7 August 2020, Cohort 1b enrolled 25 adults aged 18-55 years at one site in Boston, USA. Ad26.COV2.S was a replication-incompetent adenovirus type 26 vector that expressed a prefusion-stabilized SARS-CoV-2 spike protein derived from the original Wuhan strain. For CDR1 and CDR2, the germline V gene (reference sequence) lists LNHDA and SQIVND. From the cysteine up to the phenylalanine, the CDR3 has a length of 11 residues. Only the CDR3 DNA stays, 33 bases, in frame from base 1. The germline ends are 5 bases apart after V is trimmed by 4 bases and J by 5 bases.

TCRbeta CDR3 regions were sequenced with the immunoSEQ Assay. After extraction, genomic DNA underwent amplification by bias-controlled multiplex PCR, followed by high-throughput sequencing. As for the authors' bioinformatics: To quantify the absolute abundance of every unique TCRbeta CDR3 region, sequences were collapsed and filtered. Usable DNA was measured by amplifying reference genes present in all nucleated cells, and TCRbeta template counts were normalized to that usable DNA to estimate T cell fraction. Repertoire TCRs were annotated as SARS-CoV-2-specific when V gene, CDR3 amino acid sequence and J gene were exactly matched to a known reactive TCR set. The reference SARS-CoV-2 TCR set was obtained from MIRA and was filtered for enrichment in COVID-19-positive ImmuneCODE repertoires, whereby public or cross-reactive TCRs were removed. Based on the MIRA antigens, annotated TCRs were further analysed at the level of specific ORF or position within ORF. Breadth was defined as the number of annotated unique rearrangements divided by the total number of unique productive rearrangements, and depth was defined as the summed frequency of the annotated unique rearrangements. Two-sided Wilcoxon rank-sum tests were applied when comparing TCR breadth between groups. Here the immuneACCESS table is served through TCRdb, limited to in-frame sequences with V and J called. Missing clones are a known gap in these copies; in checked studies unresolved V genes cover under half, and the rest lacks a known reason. V and J calls plus clone size are reproduced from that table; the DNA served to infer D and trimming. The sample table shows roughly 700,000 clones, and 70% to 90% are seen once. Around 1.5% of the sample lies in the top ten.

The receptor was isolated from a person aged 18-65 years who received the Ad26.COV2.S COVID-19 vaccine or a placebo. The rearrangement joined TRBV19 to TRBJ2-5; confidence is insufficient to name the D gene. Specimen: peripheral blood, collected in a trial of Ad26.COV2.S vaccine versus placebo. The CDR3 reads CASSTGETQYF. The DNA is TGTGCCAGTAGTACCGGGGAGACCCAGTACTTC.